The TCR beta chain described here comes from a study of T cell responses to AZD1222 COVID-19 vaccine. Germline CDR1 and CDR2: SEHNR and FQNEAQ (reference sequence). Trimming took 9 bases from V and 2 from J, leaving 6 bases between them. The CDR3 extends over 11 amino acids. Only in-frame clones appear in the TCRdb table, and some are missing; sequencing was by immunoSEQ multiplex PCR. The data hold some 110,000 clones, with around 89% observed a single time. This TCR came from an adult who received the AZD1222 COVID-19 vaccine. This rearrangement joins TRBV7-9 to TRBJ2-3; no firm D call. The source was peripheral blood, collected 28 days after the second AZD1222 dose. CDR3 region: CASSSTDTQYF. DNA of the CDR3: TGTGCCAGTTCCTCCACAGATACGCAGTATTTT.